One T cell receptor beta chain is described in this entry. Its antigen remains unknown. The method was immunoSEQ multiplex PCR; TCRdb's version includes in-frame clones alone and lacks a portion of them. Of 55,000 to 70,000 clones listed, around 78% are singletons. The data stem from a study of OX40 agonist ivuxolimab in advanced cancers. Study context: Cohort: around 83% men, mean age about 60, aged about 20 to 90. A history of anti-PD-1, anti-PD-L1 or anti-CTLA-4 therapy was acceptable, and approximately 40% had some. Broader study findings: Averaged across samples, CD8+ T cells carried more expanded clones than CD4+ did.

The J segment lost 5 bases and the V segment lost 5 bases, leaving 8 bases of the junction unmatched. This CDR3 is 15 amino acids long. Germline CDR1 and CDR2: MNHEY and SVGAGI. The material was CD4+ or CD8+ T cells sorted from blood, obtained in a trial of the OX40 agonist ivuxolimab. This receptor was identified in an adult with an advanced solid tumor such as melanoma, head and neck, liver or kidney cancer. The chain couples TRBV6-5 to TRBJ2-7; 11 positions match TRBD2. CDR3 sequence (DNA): TGTGCCAGCAGTACCCTTAGCGGGGGGGCCAACGAGCAGTACTTC. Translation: CASSTLSGGANEQYF.